A single sample is the source of the 32 T cell receptor beta chains below, sequenced in a study of T-cell reconstitution after alpha-beta-depleted transplantation in children. Unique molecular identifiers were incorporated when the TCRbeta library was constructed. TCRdb redid the calling of the PCR reads with MiXCR, one entry per CDR3 protein. This table has fewer than 700,000 distinct CDR3 sequences, 10% to 15% appearing once. The source material was PBMCs, mostly from graft donor cells, sampled 360 days after TCRalphabeta/CD19-depleted stem cell transplant. The receptors were gathered from a male patient aged 5 to 17 who had a stem cell transplant for acute myeloid leukemia, so the T cells may come from the graft donor.

In this sample, this clonotype turned up a few times. This chain uses TRBV9 with TRBJ2-1; TRBD2 matches at 15 bases. The germline V gene encodes CDR1 SGDLS and CDR2 YYNGEE. With 5 bases clipped from V and 7 bases from J, the junction kept 10 bases outside the gene matches. The CDR3 consists of 17 residues. CDR3 sequence (DNA): TGTGCCAGCAGTGATGGACTAGCGGGAGGGCCGGTTAATGAGCAGTTCTTC. It yields the protein CASSDGLAGGPVNEQFF. The full variable domain, with the rest looked up from reference TRBV9 and TRBJ2-1, is DSGVTQTPKHLITATGQRVTLRCSPRSGDLSVYWYQQSLDQGLQFLIQYYNGEERAKGNILERFSAQQFPDLHSELNLSSLELGDSALYFCASSDGLAGGPVNEQFFGPGTRLTVL.

This clonotype was observed at least ten times. V gene TRBV14 combines with J gene TRBJ2-1; D not certain. CDR3 length: 16 residues. CDR1 is SGHDN and CDR2 is FVKESK in the germline V gene. V was clipped by 2 bases and J by 8 bases, with 19 bases between them. In DNA, the CDR3 is TGTGCCAGCAGCCAACTCCGGCAGGTTTTGAATGATGAGCAGTTCTTC. As protein: CASSQLRQVLNDEQFF.

A remark on this clonotype: A much larger clone lies a single base off, so this may be a read error. The chain links TRBV24-1 to TRBJ2-2, with D uncertain. Germline V lookup: CDR1 KGHDR, CDR2 SFDVKD. The CDR3 runs to 12 residues. CDR3 in DNA: TGTGTCACCCATTCTGCGTTCGGGGAGCTGTTTTTT. It yields the protein CVTHSAFGELFF.

This clonotype was observed a handful of times. The V call is TRBV5-1, the J call TRBJ1-2; D perhaps matches TRBD1 (5 bases). The CDR3 runs to 12 residues. V was shortened by 4 bases and J by 8 bases, with 12 bases between the two germline ends. The germline V gene has CDR1 SGHRS and CDR2 YFSETQ. The CDR3: CASSRDHRGYTF. The DNA of the CDR3 is TGCGCCAGCAGCAGGGACCACCGGGGCTACACCTTC.

This clonotype was recorded many times. The chain has TRBV29-1 and TRBJ2-7; 7 bases match TRBD1. CDR3 length: 15 amino acids. CDR1 and CDR2 from the germline V gene are SQVTM and ANQGSEA. The V segment lost 0 bases and the J segment 3 bases; nucleotides outside the gene matches: 8. DNA for the CDR3: TGCAGCGTTGAAGAACGACAGGGAACCCTCTACGAGCAGTACTTC. Translated, it gives CSVEERQGTLYEQYF.

This clonotype came up a few times. The J gene is TRBJ1-1, the V gene TRBV7-3, with D maybe TRBD1 (5 bases). The V and J ends lost 0 bases and 2 bases respectively, with 7 bases between them. Looked up from germline, CDR1 is SGHTA and CDR2 is FQGTGA. The length of the CDR3 is 14 residues. DNA of the CDR3: TGTGCCAGCAGCTTAACCAGGGAAAACACTGAAGCTTTCTTT. Its protein is CASSLTRENTEAFF.

A note on this clonotype: An end of the junction does not agree with germline; a read error may underlie this. The genes are TRBV5-1 and TRBJ2-2; TRBD2 agrees at 7 bases. The CDR3 is 17 amino acids. CDR1 and CDR2 from the germline V gene are SGHRS and YFSETQ. In nucleotides, the CDR3 is TGCGCCATCAGCTTGCTAGCGGCCGGGGTTAACACCGGGGAGCTGTTTTTT. It is translated as CAISLLAAGVNTGELFF. The complete variable domain, with remaining parts taken from reference TRBV5-1 and TRBJ2-2, reads KAGVTQTPRYLIKTRGQQVTLSCSPISGHRSVSWYQQTPGQGLQFLFEYFSETQRNKGNFPGRFSGRQFSNSRSEMNVSTLELGDSALYLCAISLLAAGVNTGELFFGEGSRLTVL.

This clonotype ranks as medium-sized. The chain has TRBV29-1 and TRBJ2-7, with D hard to call. Germline lookup yields CDR1 SQVTM and CDR2 ANQGSEA. V lost 6 bases and J 3 bases, leaving 12 bases between the germline ends. The CDR3 runs to 12 residues. CDR3 sequence reads: CSVVASVYEQYF. CDR3 in DNA: TGCAGCGTCGTCGCCAGCGTCTACGAGCAGTACTTC.

This clonotype showed up just a few times. The chain uses TRBV28 and TRBJ2-7; tentative D call: TRBD2 (6 bases). The V gene lost 6 bases and the J gene lost 1 base, with 13 bases spanning the gap. The CDR3 is 14 amino acids. The germline V gene has CDR1 MDHEN and CDR2 SYDVKM. CDR3 residues: CASRRRTTSYEQYF. DNA of the CDR3: TGTGCCAGCAGACGAAGGACTACATCCTACGAGCAGTACTTC. Based on the CDR3 plus reference TRBV28 and TRBJ2-7, the full variable domain is DVKVTQSSRYLVKRTGEKVFLECVQDMDHENMFWYRQDPGLGLRLIYFSYDVKMKEKGDIPEGYSVSREKKERFSLILESASTNQTSMYLCASRRRTTSYEQYFGPGTRLTVT.

CDR3 protein: CASSYEGQGRFDTEAFF. The CDR3 region has the DNA TGTGCCAGCAGTTACGAGGGACAGGGGAGGTTCGACACTGAAGCTTTCTTT. The chain employs TRBV6-5 and TRBJ1-1, with 10 bases identical to TRBD1. V dropped 2 bases and J dropped 3; count of bases not matched to a gene: 9. This CDR3 contains 17 residues. Germline-derived CDR1 and CDR2 are MNHEY and SVGAGI.

The chain has TRBV28 and TRBJ1-2; 8 positions agree with TRBD1. The CDR3 loop spans 14 amino acids. Germline trimming cut 5 bases from V and 2 bases from J; bases unmatched to any gene: 4. The germline V gene has CDR1 MDHEN and CDR2 SYDVKM. The CDR3 DNA sequence: TGTGCCAGCAGTACCCGGACAGGGAACTATGGCTACACCTTC. Translating gives CASSTRTGNYGYTF.

The V and J genes are TRBV20-1 and TRBJ1-6; TRBD1 is a possible D gene (6 bases). The CDR3 has 14 residues. V was clipped by 0 bases and J by 9 bases, with 12 bases between them. The V gene's germline CDR1 is DFQATT and CDR2 SNEGSKA (reference sequence). CDR3 residues: CSARDGGWSSPLHF. The CDR3 region has the DNA TGCAGTGCTAGAGATGGGGGCTGGAGTTCACCCCTCCACTTT.

The chain is built from TRBV27 and TRBJ2-7; D possibly corresponds to TRBD2 (6 bases). The CDR3 contains 16 residues. V was shortened by 6 bases and J by 2 bases, with 20 bases between the two germline ends. Germline V CDR1 and CDR2: MNHEY, SMNVEV (reference sequence). For the CDR3, the DNA is TGTGCCAGCAGCAATATTCCCCGGGACTTTACCTACGAGCAGTACTTC. Translating it yields CASSNIPRDFTYEQYF.

This clonotype has ten or more counts. The CDR3 is CASSLERGPETQYF. The CDR3 region has the DNA TGTGCCAGCAGTTTGGAACGAGGTCCCGAGACCCAGTACTTC. The chain joins TRBV12-3 or TRBV12-4 to TRBJ2-5; D unresolved. The CDR3 loop spans 14 amino acids. V dropped 3 bases and J dropped 5 bases, with 13 bases sitting between them.

This clonotype has only a few counts. The J gene is TRBJ2-2, the V gene TRBV5-1; D possibly corresponds to TRBD2 (6 bases). V gave up 4 bases and J gave up 0 bases, with 16 bases separating them. This CDR3 spans 17 amino acids. CDR1 is SGHRS, CDR2 YFSETQ, per germline. CDR3 coding DNA: TGCGCCAGCAGCCGGGTAGGGACTGGAGCGAACACCGGGGAGCTGTTTTTT. Its translation is CASSRVGTGANTGELFF.

The table lists this clonotype with a few counts. The chain recombines TRBV6-2 or TRBV6-3 with TRBJ2-7; 10 bases are a match to TRBD2. The CDR3 extends over 17 amino acids. Germline CDR1 reads MNHEY; CDR2 reads SVGEGT. Trimming removed 7 bases from V and 2 bases from J; junction bases left unmatched: 14. The CDR3 nucleotides are TGTGCCAGCAACATACTAGCGGGACCCTCCGAGCCCTACGAGCAGTACTTC. This translates into CASNILAGPSEPYEQYF.

This chain joins TRBV6-2 or TRBV6-3 and TRBJ2-1, with 12 bases that match TRBD2. V gave up 4 bases and J gave up 9 bases; unmatched junction bases: 10. Looked up from germline, CDR1 is MNHEY and CDR2 is SVGEGT. The CDR3 is 16 amino acids. Here the CDR3 DNA reads TGTGCCAGCAGTTCTTCTAGCGGGAGGGCCCTCGGTGAGCAGTTCTTC. It translates to CASSSSSGRALGEQFF.

At least ten counts were recorded for this clonotype. V usage is TRBV7-2 and J usage is TRBJ2-1; 9 nucleotides line up with TRBD2. Germline V gene sequence: CDR1 SGHTA, CDR2 FQGNSA. The CDR3 sequence is 15 residues long. The ends lost 5 bases at V and 6 bases at J; junction bases unmatched: 8. CDR3 residues: CASSPPLAGSNEQFF. DNA for the CDR3: TGTGCCAGCAGCCCACCCCTAGCGGGAAGCAATGAGCAGTTCTTC.

The sample holds a few counts of this clonotype. The chain employs TRBV30 and TRBJ2-5; a weak D match, TRBD1 (5 bases). The CDR3 runs 15 residues. V was pared by 2 bases and J by 1 base, with 14 bases between. CDR1 is GTSNPN, CDR2 SVGIG, per germline (reference sequence). CDR3 sequence (DNA): TGTGCCTGGAGTTATGGCTGGGGCTTCCAAGAGACCCAGTACTTC. Protein product: CAWSYGWGFQETQYF.

The chain joins TRBV29-1 to TRBJ2-3; D is unresolved. CDR1 is SQVTM, CDR2 ANQGSEA, per germline. Between the trimmed V and J ends, which lost 8 bases and 2 bases, there was a span of 14 bases. The CDR3 runs to 13 residues. The CDR3 nucleotides read TGCAGCTCCCACAGCGTTACCACAGATACGCAGTATTTT. This sequence encodes CSSHSVTTDTQYF.

The V and J genes are TRBV18 and TRBJ2-2, with D perhaps TRBD2 (6 bases). The CDR3 is 16 residues long. V shed 5 bases and J shed 4 bases, with 17 bases lying between them. Germline-derived CDR1 and CDR2 are KGHSH and LQKENI. CDR3 sequence (DNA): TGTGCCAGCTCAAACGTGGAGGGGTTCGCCACCGGGGAGCTGTTTTTT. Protein: CASSNVEGFATGELFF.

The table lists this clonotype with a few counts. This sequence joins TRBV6-5 and TRBJ1-2; D call uncertain. CDR1 and CDR2 from the germline V gene are MNHEY and SVGAGI. The CDR3 runs 12 residues. With 0 bases removed from V and 10 bases from J, the gap between germline ends came to 9 bases. The CDR3 sequence is CASSYSPGVYTF. The CDR3 DNA reads TGTGCCAGCAGTTACTCCCCCGGAGTCTACACCTTC.

Only a few counts were recorded for this clonotype. CDR3 bases: TGTGCCAGCAGCCCCAAGACAGGGGTGAACACTGAAGCTTTCTTT. Encoded protein: CASSPKTGVNTEAFF. The chain joins TRBV7-3 to TRBJ1-1; 8 nucleotides agree with TRBD1. V dropped 5 bases and J dropped 0; count of bases not matched to a gene: 5. CDR1 SGHTA and CDR2 FQGTGA come from the germline V gene. The CDR3 has 15 amino acids.

The J gene is TRBJ2-2, the V gene TRBV5-1; no clear D. V lost 1 base to trimming and J lost 4 bases, with 11 bases between them. Germline loops: CDR1 SGHRS, CDR2 YFSETQ. The CDR3 is made up of 15 amino acids. In DNA form, the CDR3 reads TGCGCCAGCAGCTTGCCCGCTCCAGTCACCGGGGAGCTGTTTTTT. Translating gives CASSLPAPVTGELFF.

The chain uses TRBV30 and TRBJ2-1, with 8 bases matching TRBD2. From germline, CDR1 is GTSNPN and CDR2 SVGIG (reference sequence). The V and J ends lost 5 bases and 15 bases, in that order; junction bases with no gene match: 21. The CDR3 consists of 15 residues. The CDR3 bases are TGTGCCTGGGGGCAGTTAGCGGGACGGGTAGTAATACGGTTCTTC. Translating gives CAWGQLAGRVVIRFF.

The V gene is TRBV14, the J gene TRBJ2-1; TRBD1 is a possible D gene (6 bases). CDR1 is SGHDN and CDR2 is FVKESK in the germline V gene. V lost 6 bases to trimming and J lost 3 bases, with 12 bases between them. This CDR3 region has 14 residues. The CDR3, as DNA: TGTGCCAGCAGAGGGGGAGCCCTCTACAATGAGCAGTTCTTC. Residues: CASRGGALYNEQFF.

This clonotype was seen a few times. The gene calls are TRBV7-6 and TRBJ2-5; 9 nucleotides agree with TRBD1. Germline-derived CDR1 and CDR2 are SGHVS and FNYEAQ. V was clipped by 5 bases and J by 9 bases; unmatched bases: 13. The CDR3 is 15 amino acids. The CDR3, as DNA: TGTGCCAGCAGCCCATTGGGACAGGGACAACGAGCCCAGTACTTC. It yields the protein CASSPLGQGQRAQYF.

J is TRBJ2-5 and V is TRBV20-1; 7 bases line up with TRBD2. V was clipped by 4 bases and J by 2 bases; unmatched bases: 16. The CDR3 sequence is 17 residues long. Germline assignment: CDR1 DFQATT and CDR2 SNEGSKA (reference sequence). The CDR3, as DNA: TGCAGTGCTACCCGTCACGGGGGGACTACCGGTCAAGAGACCCAGTACTTC. Its translation: CSATRHGGTTGQETQYF.

The table lists this clonotype with many counts. The chain recombines TRBV9 with TRBJ2-7; no clear D gene. V shed 0 bases and J shed 6 bases, with 10 bases lying between them. This CDR3 has 13 residues. Germline CDR1 reads SGDLS; CDR2 reads YYNGEE. CDR3 in amino acids: CASSVDPKAEQYF. The CDR3 DNA reads TGTGCCAGCAGCGTAGACCCTAAGGCCGAGCAGTACTTC.

A few counts support this clonotype. The junction and the germline gene differ at one end; a read error may be behind it. The CDR3 sequence: CASSQAAETRTDMQYF. The CDR3 DNA sequence: TGCGCCAGCAGCCAAGCGGCCGAGACACGCACAGATATGCAGTATTTT. The chain couples TRBV4-3 to TRBJ2-3; D gene uncertain. The germline V gene encodes CDR1 LGHNA and CDR2 YSLEER. This CDR3 spans 16 amino acids.

This sequence joins TRBV20-1 and TRBJ2-3, with TRBD2 matching over 7 bases. With 5 bases clipped from V and 0 bases from J, the junction kept 11 bases outside the gene matches. This CDR3 is 16 amino acids long. Germline V gene lookup returns CDR1 DFQATT and CDR2 SNEGSKA (reference sequence). This CDR3 is CSAETGGGASTDTQYF. The CDR3 nucleotides are TGCAGTGCTGAAACGGGGGGAGGGGCTAGCACAGATACGCAGTATTTT.

The chain uses TRBV7-2 and TRBJ2-7; 7 bases fit TRBD2. CDR1 is SGHTA and CDR2 is FQGNSA in the germline V gene. V lost 2 bases and J lost 2; bases outside the gene matches: 6. The length of the CDR3 is 15 residues. CDR3 loop: CASSLLSSGPYEQYF. For the CDR3, the DNA is TGTGCCAGCAGCTTACTGTCTAGCGGTCCCTACGAGCAGTACTTC.